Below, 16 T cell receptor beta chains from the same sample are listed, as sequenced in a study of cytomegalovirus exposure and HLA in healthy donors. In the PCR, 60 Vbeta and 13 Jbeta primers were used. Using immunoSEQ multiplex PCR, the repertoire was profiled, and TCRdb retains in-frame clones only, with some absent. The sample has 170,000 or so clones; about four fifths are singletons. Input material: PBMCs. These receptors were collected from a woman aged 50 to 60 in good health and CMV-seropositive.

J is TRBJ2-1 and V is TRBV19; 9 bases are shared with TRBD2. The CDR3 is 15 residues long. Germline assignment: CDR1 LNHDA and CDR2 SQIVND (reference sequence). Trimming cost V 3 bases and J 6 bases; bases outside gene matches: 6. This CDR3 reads CASSIYLAGSNEQFF. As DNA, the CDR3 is TGTGCCAGTAGTATCTACCTAGCGGGAAGCAATGAGCAGTTCTTC.

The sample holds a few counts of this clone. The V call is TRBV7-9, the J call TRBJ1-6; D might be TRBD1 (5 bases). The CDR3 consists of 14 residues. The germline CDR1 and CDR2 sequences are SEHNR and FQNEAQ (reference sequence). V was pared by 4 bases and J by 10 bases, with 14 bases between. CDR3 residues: CASSSDAGRSPLHF. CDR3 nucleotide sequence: TGTGCCAGCAGCTCCGACGCGGGGCGATCACCCCTCCACTTT. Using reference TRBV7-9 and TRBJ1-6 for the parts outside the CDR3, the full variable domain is DTGVSQNPRHKITKRGQNVTFRCDPISEHNRLYWYRQTLGQGPEFLTYFQNEAQLEKSRLLSDRFSAERPKGSFSTLEIQRTEQGDSAMYLCASSSDAGRSPLHFGNGTRLTVT.

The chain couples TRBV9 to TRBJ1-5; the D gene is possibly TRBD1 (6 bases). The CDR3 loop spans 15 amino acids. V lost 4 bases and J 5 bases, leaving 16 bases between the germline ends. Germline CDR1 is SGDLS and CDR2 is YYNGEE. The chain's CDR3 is CASSRETGSYQPQHF. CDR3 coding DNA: TGTGCCAGCAGCCGAGAGACAGGATCTTATCAGCCCCAGCATTTT.

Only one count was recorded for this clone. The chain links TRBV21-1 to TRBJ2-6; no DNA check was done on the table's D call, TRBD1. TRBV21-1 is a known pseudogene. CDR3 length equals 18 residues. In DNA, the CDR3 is TGTGCCAGCAGCAAGCTTGATAAACCGGGACAGGGGGCCAACGTCCTGACTTTC. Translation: CASSKLDKPGQGANVLTF.

CDR3 protein: CASQGGAGGSYEQYF. CDR3 DNA: TGTGCCAGCCAAGGCGGGGCGGGGGGCTCCTACGAGCAGTACTTC. The V gene is TRBV7-9, the J gene TRBJ2-7; TRBD2 matches at 8 bases. The trim removed 8 bases at V and 0 bases at J, leaving 9 bases unmatched. The germline V gene encodes CDR1 SEHNR and CDR2 FQNEAQ (reference sequence). The CDR3 is made up of 15 amino acids.

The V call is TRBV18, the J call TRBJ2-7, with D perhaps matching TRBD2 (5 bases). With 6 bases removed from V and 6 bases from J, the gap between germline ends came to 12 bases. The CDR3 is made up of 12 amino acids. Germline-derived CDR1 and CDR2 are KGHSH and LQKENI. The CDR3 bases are TGTGCCAGCTCCCCTATGGGGAGCGAGCAGTACTTC. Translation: CASSPMGSEQYF.

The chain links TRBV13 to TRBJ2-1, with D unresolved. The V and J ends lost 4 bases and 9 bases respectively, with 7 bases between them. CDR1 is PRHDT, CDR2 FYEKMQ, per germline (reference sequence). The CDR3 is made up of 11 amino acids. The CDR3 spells CASSSYTEQFF. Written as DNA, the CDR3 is TGTGCCAGCAGCTCCTATACTGAGCAGTTCTTC.

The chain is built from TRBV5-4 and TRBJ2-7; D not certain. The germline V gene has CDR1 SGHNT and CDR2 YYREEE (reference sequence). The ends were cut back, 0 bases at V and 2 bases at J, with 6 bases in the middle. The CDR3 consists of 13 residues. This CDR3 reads CASSLDRAYEQYF. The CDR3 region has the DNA TGTGCCAGCAGCTTGGATCGCGCCTACGAGCAGTACTTC.

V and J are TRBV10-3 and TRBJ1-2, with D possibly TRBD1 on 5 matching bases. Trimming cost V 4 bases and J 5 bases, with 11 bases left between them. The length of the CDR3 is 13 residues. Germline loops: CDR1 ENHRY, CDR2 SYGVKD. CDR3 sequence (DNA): TGTGCCATCAGTGCCGGACATAAATATGGCTACACCTTC. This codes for CAISAGHKYGYTF.

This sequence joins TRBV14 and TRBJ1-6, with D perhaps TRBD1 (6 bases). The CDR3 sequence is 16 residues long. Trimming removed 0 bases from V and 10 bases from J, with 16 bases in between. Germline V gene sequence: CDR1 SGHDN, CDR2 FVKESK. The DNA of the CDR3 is TGTGCCAGCAGCCAAGATTGGGACATTCAGAGATCACCCCTCCACTTT. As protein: CASSQDWDIQRSPLHF. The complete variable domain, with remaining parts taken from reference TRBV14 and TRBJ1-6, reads EAGVTQFPSHSVIEKGQTVTLRCDPISGHDNLYWYRRVMGKEIKFLLHFVKESKQDESGMPNNRFLAERTGGTYSTLKVQPAELEDSGVYFCASSQDWDIQRSPLHFGNGTRLTVT.

CDR3 sequence (DNA): TGTGCCAGCAGTCCGATCGTGGAGTTCTATGGCTACACCTTC. It is translated as CASSPIVEFYGYTF. The gene calls are TRBV28 and TRBJ1-2; D is unresolved. Per germline, CDR1 MDHEN and CDR2 SYDVKM. The CDR3 covers 14 residues. V lost 5 bases and J 4 bases, leaving 14 bases between the germline ends.

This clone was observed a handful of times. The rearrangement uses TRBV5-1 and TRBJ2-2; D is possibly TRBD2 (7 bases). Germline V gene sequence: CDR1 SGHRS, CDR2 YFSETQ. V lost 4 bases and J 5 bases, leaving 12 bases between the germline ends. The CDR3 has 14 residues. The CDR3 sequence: CASSTGRGTGELFF. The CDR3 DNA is TGCGCCAGCAGCACAGGGAGGGGTACCGGGGAGCTGTTTTTT.

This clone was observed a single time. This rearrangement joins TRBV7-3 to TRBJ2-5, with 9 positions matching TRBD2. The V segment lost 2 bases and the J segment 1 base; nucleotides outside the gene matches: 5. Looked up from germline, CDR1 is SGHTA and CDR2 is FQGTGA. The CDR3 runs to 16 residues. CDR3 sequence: CASSLGRLAVQETQYF. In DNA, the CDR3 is TGTGCCAGCAGCTTAGGTCGACTAGCGGTCCAAGAGACCCAGTACTTC. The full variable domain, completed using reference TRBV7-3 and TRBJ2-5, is GAGVSQTPSNKVTEKGKYVELRCDPISGHTALYWYRQSLGQGPEFLIYFQGTGAADDSGLPNDRFFAVRPEGSVSTLKIQRTERGDSAVYLCASSLGRLAVQETQYFGPGTRLLVL.

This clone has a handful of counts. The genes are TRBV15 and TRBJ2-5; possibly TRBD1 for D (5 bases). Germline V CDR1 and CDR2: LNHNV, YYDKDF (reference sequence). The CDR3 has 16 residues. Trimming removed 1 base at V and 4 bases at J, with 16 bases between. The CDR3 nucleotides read TGTGCCACCAGCAGAGGCAGGGTTGGCCGTGGAGAGACCCAGTACTTC. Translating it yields CATSRGRVGRGETQYF.

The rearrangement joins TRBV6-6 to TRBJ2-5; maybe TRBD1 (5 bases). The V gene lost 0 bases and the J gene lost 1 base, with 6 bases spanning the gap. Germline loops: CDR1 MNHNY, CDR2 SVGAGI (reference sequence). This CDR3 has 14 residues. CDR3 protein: CASSYSGAQETQYF. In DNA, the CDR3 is TGTGCCAGCAGTTACTCAGGGGCCCAAGAGACCCAGTACTTC.

The CDR3: CSVEGTTGEDTQYF. The CDR3 DNA follows: TGCAGCGTTGAAGGGACGACAGGGGAGGATACGCAGTATTTT. The J gene is TRBJ2-3, the V gene TRBV29-1; TRBD1 matches 8 bases. The V segment lost 1 base and the J segment 6 bases; nucleotides outside the gene matches: 6. This CDR3 has 14 residues. Germline V CDR1 and CDR2: SQVTM, ANQGSEA.